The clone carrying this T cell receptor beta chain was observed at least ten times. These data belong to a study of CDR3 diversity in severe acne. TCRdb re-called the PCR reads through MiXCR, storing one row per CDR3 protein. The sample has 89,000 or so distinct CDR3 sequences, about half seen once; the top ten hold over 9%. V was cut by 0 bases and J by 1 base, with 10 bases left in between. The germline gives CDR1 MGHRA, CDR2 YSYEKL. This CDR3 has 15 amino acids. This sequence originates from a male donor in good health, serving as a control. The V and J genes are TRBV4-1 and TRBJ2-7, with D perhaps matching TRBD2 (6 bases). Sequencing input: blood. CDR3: CASSQDFGGSYEQYF. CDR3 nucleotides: TGCGCCAGCAGCCAAGATTTCGGGGGATCCTACGAGCAGTACTTC.